The clone carrying this T cell receptor beta chain has more than one count but fewer than ten. Antigen: not known. This record belongs to a study of identical twins. Findings and limits, study-wide: Insertions were fewer in abundant cord blood beta clonotypes, whereas memory repertoires showed none of this pattern.

TCRdb reprocessed the 5' RACE reads with MiXCR, giving one entry per CDR3 protein. The sample holds 450,000 or so distinct CDR3 sequences, 20% to 25% seen once. These same records also appear under a second study, on T cells expressing NK-cell markers. Per that paper: In several donors, dominant clonotypes made up roughly 28.3-65% of CD3+CD56-NKG2C+ cells.

The sample was CD4+ T cells sorted from blood. The TCR originated in a woman in her late teens or twenties in good health.

CDR3 nucleotide sequence: TGTGCCAGCAGGCTGATAGGCGGGAGGGGAGGAGGAGAGACCCAGTACTTC. Translating it yields CASRLIGGRGGGETQYF. The gene calls are TRBV27 and TRBJ2-5, with 9 nucleotides matching TRBD2. V dropped 6 bases and J dropped 4; count of bases not matched to a gene: 15. The germline CDR1 and CDR2 sequences are MNHEY and SMNVEV (reference sequence). This CDR3 has 17 amino acids.